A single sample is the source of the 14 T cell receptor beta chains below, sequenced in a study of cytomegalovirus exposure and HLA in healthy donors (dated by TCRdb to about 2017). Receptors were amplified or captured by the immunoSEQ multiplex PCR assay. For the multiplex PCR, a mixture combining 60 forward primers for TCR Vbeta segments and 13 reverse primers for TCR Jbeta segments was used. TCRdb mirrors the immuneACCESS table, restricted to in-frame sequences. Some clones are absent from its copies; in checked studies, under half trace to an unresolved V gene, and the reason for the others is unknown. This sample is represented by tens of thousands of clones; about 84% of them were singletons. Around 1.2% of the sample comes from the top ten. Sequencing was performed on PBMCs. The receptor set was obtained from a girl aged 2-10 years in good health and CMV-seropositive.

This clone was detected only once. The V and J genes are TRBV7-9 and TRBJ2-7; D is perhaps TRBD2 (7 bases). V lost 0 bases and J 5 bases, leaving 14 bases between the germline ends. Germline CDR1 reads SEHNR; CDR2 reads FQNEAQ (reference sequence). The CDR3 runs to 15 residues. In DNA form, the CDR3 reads TGTGCCAGCAGCTTAGCCCGGGGGGCTGGCAACGAGCAGTACTTC. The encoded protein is CASSLARGAGNEQYF.

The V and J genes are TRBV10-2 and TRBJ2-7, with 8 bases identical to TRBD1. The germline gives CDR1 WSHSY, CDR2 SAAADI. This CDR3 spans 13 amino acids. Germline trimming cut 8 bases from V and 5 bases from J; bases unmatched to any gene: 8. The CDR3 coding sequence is TGCGCCAGCGATTTCGCAGGGGGCAACGAGCAGTACTTC. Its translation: CASDFAGGNEQYF.

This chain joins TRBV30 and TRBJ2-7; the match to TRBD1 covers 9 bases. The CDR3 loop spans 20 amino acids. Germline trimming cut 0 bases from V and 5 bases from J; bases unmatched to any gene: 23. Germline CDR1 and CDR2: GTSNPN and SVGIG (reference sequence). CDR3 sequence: CAWSVKRVNRGPNKFHEQYF. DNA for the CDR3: TGTGCCTGGAGTGTAAAACGGGTGAACAGGGGGCCCAATAAATTCCACGAGCAGTACTTC.

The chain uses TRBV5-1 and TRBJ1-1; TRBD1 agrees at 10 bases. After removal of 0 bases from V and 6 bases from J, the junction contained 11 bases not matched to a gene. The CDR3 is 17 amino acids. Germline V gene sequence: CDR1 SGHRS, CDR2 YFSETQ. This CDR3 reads CASSLAGQGIRRAEAFF. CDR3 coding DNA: TGCGCCAGCAGCTTGGCGGGACAGGGGATTCGGAGAGCTGAAGCTTTCTTT. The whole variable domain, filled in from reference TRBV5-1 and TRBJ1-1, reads KAGVTQTPRYLIKTRGQQVTLSCSPISGHRSVSWYQQTPGQGLQFLFEYFSETQRNKGNFPGRFSGRQFSNSRSEMNVSTLELGDSALYLCASSLAGQGIRRAEAFFGQGTRLTVV.

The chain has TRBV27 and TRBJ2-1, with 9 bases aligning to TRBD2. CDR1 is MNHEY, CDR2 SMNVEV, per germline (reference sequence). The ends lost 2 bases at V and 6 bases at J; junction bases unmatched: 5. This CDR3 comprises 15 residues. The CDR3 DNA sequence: TGTGCCAGCAGTTTAGGGACTAGCAGTACCAATGAGCAGTTCTTC. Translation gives CASSLGTSSTNEQFF.

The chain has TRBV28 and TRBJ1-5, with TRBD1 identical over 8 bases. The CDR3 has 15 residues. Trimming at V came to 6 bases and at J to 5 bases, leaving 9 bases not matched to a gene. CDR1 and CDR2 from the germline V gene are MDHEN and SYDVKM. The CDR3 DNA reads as TGTGCCAGCAGACCGACAGGGGAGGGGTATCAGCCCCAGCATTTT. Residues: CASRPTGEGYQPQHF.

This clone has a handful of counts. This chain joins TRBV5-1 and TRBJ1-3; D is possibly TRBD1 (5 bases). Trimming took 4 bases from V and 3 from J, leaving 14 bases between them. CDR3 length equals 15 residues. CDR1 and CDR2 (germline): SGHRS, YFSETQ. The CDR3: CASSIDRIDGNTIYF. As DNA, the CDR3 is TGCGCCAGCAGCATTGACAGAATTGATGGAAACACCATATATTTT.

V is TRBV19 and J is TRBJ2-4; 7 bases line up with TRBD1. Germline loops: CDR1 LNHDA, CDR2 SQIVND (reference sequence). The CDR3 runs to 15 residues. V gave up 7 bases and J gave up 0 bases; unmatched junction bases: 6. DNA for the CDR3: TGTGCCAGTAATTCGGGACAGCTAGCCAAAAACATTCAGTACTTC. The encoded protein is CASNSGQLAKNIQYF.

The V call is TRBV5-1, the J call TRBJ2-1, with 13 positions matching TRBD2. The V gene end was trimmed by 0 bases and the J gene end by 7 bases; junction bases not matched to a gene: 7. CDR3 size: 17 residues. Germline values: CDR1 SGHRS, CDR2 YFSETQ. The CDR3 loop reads CASSLGGLAGMWNEQFF. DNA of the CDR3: TGCGCCAGCAGCTTGGGGGGACTAGCGGGGATGTGGAATGAGCAGTTCTTC.

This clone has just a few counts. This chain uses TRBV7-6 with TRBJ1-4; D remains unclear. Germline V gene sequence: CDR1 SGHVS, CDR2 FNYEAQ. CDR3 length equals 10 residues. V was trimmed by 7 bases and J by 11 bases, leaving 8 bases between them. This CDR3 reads CASTRRKLFF. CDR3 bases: TGTGCCAGCACAAGGCGGAAACTGTTTTTT.

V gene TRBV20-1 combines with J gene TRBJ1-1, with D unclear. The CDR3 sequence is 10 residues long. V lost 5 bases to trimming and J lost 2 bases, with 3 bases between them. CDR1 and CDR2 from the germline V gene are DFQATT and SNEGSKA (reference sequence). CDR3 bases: TGCAGTGCTCCAAACACTGAAGCTTTCTTT. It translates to CSAPNTEAFF.

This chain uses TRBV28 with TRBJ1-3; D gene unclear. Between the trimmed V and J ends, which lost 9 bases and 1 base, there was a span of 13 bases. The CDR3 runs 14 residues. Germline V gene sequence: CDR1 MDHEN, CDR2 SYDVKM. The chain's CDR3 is CASTTGSSGNTIYF. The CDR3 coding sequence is TGTGCCAGTACAACCGGGTCGTCTGGAAACACCATATATTTT.

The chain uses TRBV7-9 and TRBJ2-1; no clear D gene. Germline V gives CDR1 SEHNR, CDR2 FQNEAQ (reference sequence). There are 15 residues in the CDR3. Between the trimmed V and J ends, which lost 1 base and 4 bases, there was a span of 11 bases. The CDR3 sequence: CASSLVTGLYNEQFF. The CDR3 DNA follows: TGTGCCAGCAGCTTAGTAACTGGTCTTTACAATGAGCAGTTCTTC.

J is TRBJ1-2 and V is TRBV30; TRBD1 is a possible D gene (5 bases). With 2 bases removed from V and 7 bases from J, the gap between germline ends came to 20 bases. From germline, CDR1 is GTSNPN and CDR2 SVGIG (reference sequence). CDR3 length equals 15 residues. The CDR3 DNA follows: TGTGCCTGGAGTTATGGATGGGGCCGGTCTTCTGGCTACACCTTC. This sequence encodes CAWSYGWGRSSGYTF. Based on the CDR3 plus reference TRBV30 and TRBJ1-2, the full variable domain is SQTIHQWPATLVQPVGSPLSLECTVEGTSNPNLYWYRQAAGRGLQLLFYSVGIGQISSEVPQNLSASRPQDRQFILSSKKLLLSDSGFYLCAWSYGWGRSSGYTFGSGTRLTVV.